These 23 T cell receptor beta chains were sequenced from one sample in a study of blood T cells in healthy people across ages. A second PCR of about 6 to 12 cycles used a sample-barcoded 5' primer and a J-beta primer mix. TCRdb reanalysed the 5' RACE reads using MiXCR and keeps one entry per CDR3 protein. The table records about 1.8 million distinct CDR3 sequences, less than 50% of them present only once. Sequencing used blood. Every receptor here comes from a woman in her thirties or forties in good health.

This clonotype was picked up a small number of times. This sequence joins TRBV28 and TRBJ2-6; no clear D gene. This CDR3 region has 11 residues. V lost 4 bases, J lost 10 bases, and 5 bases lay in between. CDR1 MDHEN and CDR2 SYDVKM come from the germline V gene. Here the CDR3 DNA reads TGTGCCAGCAGTTCTATAAACGTCCTGACTTTC. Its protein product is CASSSINVLTF.

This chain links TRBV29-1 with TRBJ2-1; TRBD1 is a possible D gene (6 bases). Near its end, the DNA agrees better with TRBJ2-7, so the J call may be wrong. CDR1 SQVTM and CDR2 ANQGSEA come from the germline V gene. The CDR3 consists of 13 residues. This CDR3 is CSGDDRTHNEQYF. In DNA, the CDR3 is TGCAGCGGCGATGACAGGACCCACAATGAGCAGTACTTC.

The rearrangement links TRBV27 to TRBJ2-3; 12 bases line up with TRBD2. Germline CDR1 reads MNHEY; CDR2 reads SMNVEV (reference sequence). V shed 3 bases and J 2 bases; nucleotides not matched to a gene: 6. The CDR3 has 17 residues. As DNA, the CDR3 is TGTGCCAGCAGTTTCTCCCGGACTAGCGGGGTCACAGATACGCAGTATTTT. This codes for CASSFSRTSGVTDTQYF.

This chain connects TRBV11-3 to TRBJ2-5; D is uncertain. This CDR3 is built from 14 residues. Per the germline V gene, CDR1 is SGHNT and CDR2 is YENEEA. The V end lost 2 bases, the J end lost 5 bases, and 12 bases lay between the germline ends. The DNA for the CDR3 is TGTGCCAGCAGCTTAAGGTCCGACGTGGAGACCCAGTACTTC. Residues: CASSLRSDVETQYF.

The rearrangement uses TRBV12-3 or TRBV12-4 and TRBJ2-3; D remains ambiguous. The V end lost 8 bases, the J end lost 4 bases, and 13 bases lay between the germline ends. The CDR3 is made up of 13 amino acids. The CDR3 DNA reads TGTGCCAGCGGAAGGGCCTCAGCAGATACGCAGTATTTT. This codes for CASGRASADTQYF.

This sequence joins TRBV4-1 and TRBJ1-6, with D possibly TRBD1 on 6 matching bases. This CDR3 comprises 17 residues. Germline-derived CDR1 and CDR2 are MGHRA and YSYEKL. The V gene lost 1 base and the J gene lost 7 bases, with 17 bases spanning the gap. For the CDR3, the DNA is TGCGCCAGCAGCCAAGGCGAAGGGGGATATGAAAATTCACCCCTCCACTTT. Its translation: CASSQGEGGYENSPLHF.

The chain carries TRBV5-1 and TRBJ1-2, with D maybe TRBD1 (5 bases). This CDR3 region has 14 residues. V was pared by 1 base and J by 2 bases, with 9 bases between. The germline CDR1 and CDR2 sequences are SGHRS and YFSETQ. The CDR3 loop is CASSLTTENYGYTF. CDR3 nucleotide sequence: TGCGCCAGCAGCTTGACGACAGAGAACTATGGCTACACCTTC.

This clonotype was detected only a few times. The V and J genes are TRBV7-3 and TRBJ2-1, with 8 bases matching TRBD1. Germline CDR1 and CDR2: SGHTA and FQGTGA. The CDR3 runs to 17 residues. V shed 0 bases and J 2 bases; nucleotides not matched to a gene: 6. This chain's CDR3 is CASSLTLARGPYNEQFF. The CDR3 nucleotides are TGTGCCAGCAGCTTAACGCTAGCCAGGGGGCCCTACAATGAGCAGTTCTTC. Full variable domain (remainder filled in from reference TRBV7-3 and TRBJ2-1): GAGVSQTPSNKVTEKGKYVELRCDPISGHTALYWYRQSLGQGPEFLIYFQGTGAADDSGLPNDRFFAVRPEGSVSTLKIQRTERGDSAVYLCASSLTLARGPYNEQFFGPGTRLTVL.

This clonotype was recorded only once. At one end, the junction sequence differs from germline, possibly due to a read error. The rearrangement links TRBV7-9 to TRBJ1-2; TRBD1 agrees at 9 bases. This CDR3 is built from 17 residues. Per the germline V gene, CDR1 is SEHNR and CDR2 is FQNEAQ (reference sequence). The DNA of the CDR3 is TGTGCCAGCATCCCGACAGGGGGAAAGGACATTAACTATGGCTACATCTTC. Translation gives CASIPTGGKDINYGYIF. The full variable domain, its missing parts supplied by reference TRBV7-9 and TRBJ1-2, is DTGVSQNPRHKITKRGQNVTFRCDPISEHNRLYWYRQTLGQGPEFLTYFQNEAQLEKSRLLSDRFSAERPKGSFSTLEIQRTEQGDSAMYLCASIPTGGKDINYGYIFGSGTRLTVV.

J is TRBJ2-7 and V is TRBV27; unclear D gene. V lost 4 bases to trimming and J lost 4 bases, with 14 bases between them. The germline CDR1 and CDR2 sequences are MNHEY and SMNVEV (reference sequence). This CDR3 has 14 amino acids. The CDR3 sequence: CASSSRSLPYEQYF. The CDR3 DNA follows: TGTGCCAGCAGTTCTAGATCCCTCCCTTACGAGCAGTACTTC.

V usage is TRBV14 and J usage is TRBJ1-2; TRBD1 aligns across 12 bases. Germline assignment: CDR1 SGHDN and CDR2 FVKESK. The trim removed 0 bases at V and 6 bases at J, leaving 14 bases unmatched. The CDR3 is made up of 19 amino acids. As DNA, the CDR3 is TGTGCCAGCAGCCAAGAACACCGGGGGACAGGGGGCACGATCGATGGCTACACCTTC. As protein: CASSQEHRGTGGTIDGYTF.

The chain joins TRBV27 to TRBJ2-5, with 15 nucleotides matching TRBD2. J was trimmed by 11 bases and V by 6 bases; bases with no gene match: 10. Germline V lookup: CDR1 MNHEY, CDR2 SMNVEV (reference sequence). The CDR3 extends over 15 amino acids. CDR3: CASSPGLAGGLEQYF. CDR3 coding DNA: TGTGCCAGCAGCCCCGGACTAGCGGGGGGGTTAGAGCAGTACTTC.

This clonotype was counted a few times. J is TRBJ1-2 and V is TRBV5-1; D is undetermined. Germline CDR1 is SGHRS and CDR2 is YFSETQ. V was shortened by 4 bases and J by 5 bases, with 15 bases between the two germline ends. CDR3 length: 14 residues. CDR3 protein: CASSPDGGGYGYTF. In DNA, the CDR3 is TGCGCCAGCAGCCCGGACGGAGGCGGGTATGGCTACACCTTC. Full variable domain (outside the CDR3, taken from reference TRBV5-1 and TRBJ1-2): KAGVTQTPRYLIKTRGQQVTLSCSPISGHRSVSWYQQTPGQGLQFLFEYFSETQRNKGNFPGRFSGRQFSNSRSEMNVSTLELGDSALYLCASSPDGGGYGYTFGSGTRLTVV.

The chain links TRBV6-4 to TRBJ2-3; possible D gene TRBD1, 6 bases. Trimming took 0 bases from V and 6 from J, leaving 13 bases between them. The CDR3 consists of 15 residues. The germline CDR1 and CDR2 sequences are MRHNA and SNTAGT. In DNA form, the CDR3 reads TGTGCCAGCAGTGACTCCCCGGCAGGGGTGGATACGCAGTATTTT. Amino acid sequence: CASSDSPAGVDTQYF.

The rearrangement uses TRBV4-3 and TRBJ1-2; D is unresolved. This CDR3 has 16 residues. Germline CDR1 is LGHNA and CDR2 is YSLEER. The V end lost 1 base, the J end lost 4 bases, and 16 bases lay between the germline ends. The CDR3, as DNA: TGCGCCAGCAGCCAAGGACCCGACCGGACCGGCTATGGCTACACCTTC. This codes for CASSQGPDRTGYGYTF.

CDR3 protein: CATSDKVPQQETQYF. Here the CDR3 DNA reads TGTGCCACCAGTGATAAAGTACCCCAGCAAGAGACCCAGTACTTC. V and J are TRBV24-1 and TRBJ2-5; D is undetermined. Germline-derived CDR1 and CDR2 are KGHDR and SFDVKD. This CDR3 is built from 15 residues. V was trimmed by 3 bases and J by 2 bases, leaving 12 bases between them.

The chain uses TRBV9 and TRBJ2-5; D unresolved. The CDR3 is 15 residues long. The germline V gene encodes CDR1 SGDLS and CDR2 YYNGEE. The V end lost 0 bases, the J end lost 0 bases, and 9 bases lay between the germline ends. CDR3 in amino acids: CASSVDWGYQETQYF. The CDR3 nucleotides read TGTGCCAGCAGCGTAGACTGGGGATACCAAGAGACCCAGTACTTC. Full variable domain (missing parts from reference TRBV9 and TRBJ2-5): DSGVTQTPKHLITATGQRVTLRCSPRSGDLSVYWYQQSLDQGLQFLIQYYNGEERAKGNILERFSAQQFPDLHSELNLSSLELGDSALYFCASSVDWGYQETQYFGPGTRLLVL.

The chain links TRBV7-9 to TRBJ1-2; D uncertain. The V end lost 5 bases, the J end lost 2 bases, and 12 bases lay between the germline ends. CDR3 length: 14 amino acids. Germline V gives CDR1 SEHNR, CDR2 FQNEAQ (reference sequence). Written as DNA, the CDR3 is TGTGCCAGCAGCCCACTCACGACAAACTATGGCTACACCTTC. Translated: CASSPLTTNYGYTF.

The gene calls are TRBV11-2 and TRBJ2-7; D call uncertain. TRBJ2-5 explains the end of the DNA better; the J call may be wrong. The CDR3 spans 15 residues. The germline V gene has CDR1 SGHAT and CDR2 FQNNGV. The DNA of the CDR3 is TGTGCCAGCAGCTTCCGGCCATCGGCCAAAGAGACCCAGTACTTC. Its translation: CASSFRPSAKETQYF.

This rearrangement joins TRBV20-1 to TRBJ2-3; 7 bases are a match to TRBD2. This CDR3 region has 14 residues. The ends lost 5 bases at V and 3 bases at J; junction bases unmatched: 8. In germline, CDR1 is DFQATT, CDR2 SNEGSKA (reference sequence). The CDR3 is CSAGERRGTDTQYF. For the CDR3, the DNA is TGCAGTGCTGGGGAGCGGCGGGGGACAGATACGCAGTATTTT.

Written as DNA, the CDR3 is TGTGCCAGCAGAAACCGGGGCCCAGGGGAGCAGTACTTC. Translating it yields CASRNRGPGEQYF. The chain joins TRBV27 to TRBJ2-5, with D possibly TRBD1 on 6 matching bases. Between the trimmed V and J ends, which lost 6 bases and 11 bases, there was a span of 19 bases. Germline V gene lookup returns CDR1 MNHEY and CDR2 SMNVEV (reference sequence). The length of the CDR3 is 13 residues.

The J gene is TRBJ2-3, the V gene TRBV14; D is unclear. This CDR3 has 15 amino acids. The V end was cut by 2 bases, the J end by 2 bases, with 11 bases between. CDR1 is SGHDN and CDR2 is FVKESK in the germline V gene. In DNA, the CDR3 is TGTGCCAGCAGCCAATTTATCACAAACACAGATACGCAGTATTTT. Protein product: CASSQFITNTDTQYF.

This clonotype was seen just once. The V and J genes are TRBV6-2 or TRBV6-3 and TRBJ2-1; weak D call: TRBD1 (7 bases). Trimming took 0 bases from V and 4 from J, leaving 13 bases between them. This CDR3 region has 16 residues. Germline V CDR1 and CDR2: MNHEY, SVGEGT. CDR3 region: CASSYSSRGVYNEQFF. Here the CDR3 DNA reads TGTGCCAGCAGTTACTCCAGCAGGGGGGTTTACAATGAGCAGTTCTTC.